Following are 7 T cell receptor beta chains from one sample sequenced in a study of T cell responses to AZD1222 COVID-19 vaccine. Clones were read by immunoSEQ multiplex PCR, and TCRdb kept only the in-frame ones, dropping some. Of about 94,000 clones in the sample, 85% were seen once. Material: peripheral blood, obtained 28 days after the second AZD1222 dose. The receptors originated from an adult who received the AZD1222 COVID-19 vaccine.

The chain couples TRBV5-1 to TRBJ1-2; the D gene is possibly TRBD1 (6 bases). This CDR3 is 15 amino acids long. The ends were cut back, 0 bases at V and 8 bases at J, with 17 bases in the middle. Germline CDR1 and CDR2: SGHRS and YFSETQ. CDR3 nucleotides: TGCGCCAGCAGCTTGGAATTACAGGGAGTAGGGGGCTACACCTTC. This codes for CASSLELQGVGGYTF.

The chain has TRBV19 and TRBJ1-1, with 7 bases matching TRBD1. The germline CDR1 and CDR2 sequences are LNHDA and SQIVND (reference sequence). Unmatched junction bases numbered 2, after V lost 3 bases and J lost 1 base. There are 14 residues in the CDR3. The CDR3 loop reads CASSMNRGNTEAFF. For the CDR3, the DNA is TGTGCCAGTAGTATGAACAGGGGGAACACTGAAGCTTTCTTT.

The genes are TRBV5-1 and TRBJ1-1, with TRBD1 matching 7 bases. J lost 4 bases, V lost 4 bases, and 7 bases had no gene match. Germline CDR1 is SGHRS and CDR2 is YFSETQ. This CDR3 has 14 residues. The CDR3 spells CASSLTRTGTEAFF. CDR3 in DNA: TGCGCCAGCAGCCTAACCCGGACAGGCACTGAAGCTTTCTTT.

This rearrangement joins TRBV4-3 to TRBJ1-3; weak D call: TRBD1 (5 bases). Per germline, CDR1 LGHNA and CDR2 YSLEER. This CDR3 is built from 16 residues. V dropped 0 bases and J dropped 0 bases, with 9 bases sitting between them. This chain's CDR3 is CASSQDMGGSGNTIYF. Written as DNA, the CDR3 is TGCGCCAGCAGCCAAGATATGGGGGGCTCTGGAAACACCATATATTTT.

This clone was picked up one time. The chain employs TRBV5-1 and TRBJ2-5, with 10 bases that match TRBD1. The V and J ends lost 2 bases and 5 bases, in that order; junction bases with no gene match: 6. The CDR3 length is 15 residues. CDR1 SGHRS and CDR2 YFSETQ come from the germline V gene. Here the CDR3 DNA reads TGCGCCAGCAGCTTAGACCGGGACAGGGGTGAGACCCAGTACTTC. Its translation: CASSLDRDRGETQYF.

The CDR3: CASSVGGGFTYNEQFF. The CDR3, as DNA: TGTGCCAGCAGCGTAGGGGGGGGATTCACCTACAATGAGCAGTTCTTC. The chain has TRBV11-3 and TRBJ2-1, with D perhaps matching TRBD2 (7 bases). Trimming stripped 5 bases from V and 2 bases from J, with 16 bases between. CDR3 length: 16 residues. Germline CDR1 is SGHNT and CDR2 is YENEEA.

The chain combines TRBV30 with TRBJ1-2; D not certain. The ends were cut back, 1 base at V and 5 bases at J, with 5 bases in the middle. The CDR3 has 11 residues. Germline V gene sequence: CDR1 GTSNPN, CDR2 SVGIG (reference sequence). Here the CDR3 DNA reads TGTGCCTGGAGTGCGAGTTATGGCTACACCTTC. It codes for CAWSASYGYTF. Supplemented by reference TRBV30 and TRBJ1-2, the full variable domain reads SQTIHQWPATLVQPVGSPLSLECTVEGTSNPNLYWYRQAAGRGLQLLFYSVGIGQISSEVPQNLSASRPQDRQFILSSKKLLLSDSGFYLCAWSASYGYTFGSGTRLTVV.